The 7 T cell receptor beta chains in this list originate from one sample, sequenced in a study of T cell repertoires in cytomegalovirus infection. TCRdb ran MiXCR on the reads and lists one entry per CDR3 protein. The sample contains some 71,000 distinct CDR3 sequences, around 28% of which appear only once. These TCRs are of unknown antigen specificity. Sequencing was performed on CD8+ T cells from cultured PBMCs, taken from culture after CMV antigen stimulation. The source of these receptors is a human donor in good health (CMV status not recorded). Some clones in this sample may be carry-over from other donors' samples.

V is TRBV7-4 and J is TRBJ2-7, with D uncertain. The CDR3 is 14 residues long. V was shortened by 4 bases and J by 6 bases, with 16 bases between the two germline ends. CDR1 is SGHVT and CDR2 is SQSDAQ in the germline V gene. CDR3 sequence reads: CASSYEQSLGEQYF. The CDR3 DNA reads TGTGCCAGCAGCTACGAACAGTCGTTGGGCGAGCAGTACTTC.

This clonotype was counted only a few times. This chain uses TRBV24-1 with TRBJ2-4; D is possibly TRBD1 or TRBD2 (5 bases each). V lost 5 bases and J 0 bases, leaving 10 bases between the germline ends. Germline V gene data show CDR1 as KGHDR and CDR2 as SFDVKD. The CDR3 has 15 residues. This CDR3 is CATSGGETAKNIQYF. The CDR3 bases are TGTGCCACCAGTGGAGGGGAGACAGCCAAAAACATTCAGTACTTC.

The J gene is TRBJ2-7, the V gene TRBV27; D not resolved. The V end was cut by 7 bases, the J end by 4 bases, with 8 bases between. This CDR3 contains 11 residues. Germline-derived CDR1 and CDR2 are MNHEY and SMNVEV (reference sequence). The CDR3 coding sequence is TGTGCCAGCAAGGATGATTACGAGCAGTACTTC. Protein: CASKDDYEQYF.

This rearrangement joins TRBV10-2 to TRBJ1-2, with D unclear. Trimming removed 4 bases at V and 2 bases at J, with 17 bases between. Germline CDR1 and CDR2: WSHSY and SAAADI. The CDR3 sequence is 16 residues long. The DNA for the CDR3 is TGCGCCAGCAGTGTCTCCCCGGACGGCCGCAACTATGGCTACACCTTC. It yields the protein CASSVSPDGRNYGYTF.

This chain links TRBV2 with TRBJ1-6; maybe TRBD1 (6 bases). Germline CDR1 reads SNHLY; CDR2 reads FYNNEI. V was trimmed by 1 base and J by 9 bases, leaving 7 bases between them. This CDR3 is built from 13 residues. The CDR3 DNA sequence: TGTGCCAGCAGTGAAGACAGGGTTTCACCCCTCCACTTT. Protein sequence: CASSEDRVSPLHF.

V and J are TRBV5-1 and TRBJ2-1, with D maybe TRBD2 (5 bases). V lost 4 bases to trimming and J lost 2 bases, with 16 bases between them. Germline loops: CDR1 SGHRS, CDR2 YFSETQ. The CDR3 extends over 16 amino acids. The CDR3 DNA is TGCGCCAGCAGCCTCTGGCTTGGAGGCACCTACAATGAGCAGTTCTTC. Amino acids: CASSLWLGGTYNEQFF. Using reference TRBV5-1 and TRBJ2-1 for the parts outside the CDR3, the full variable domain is KAGVTQTPRYLIKTRGQQVTLSCSPISGHRSVSWYQQTPGQGLQFLFEYFSETQRNKGNFPGRFSGRQFSNSRSEMNVSTLELGDSALYLCASSLWLGGTYNEQFFGPGTRLTVL.

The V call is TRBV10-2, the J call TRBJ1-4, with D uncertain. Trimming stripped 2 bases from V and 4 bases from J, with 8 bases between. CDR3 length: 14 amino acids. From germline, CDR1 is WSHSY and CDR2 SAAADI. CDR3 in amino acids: CASSETVFNEKLFF. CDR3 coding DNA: TGCGCCAGCAGTGAGACGGTCTTTAATGAAAAACTGTTTTTT.